This paragraph reports one T cell receptor beta chain. What it binds is not known. This specimen belongs to a study of tumor-infiltrating lymphocytes in primary liver carcinoma. Synthesis of TCR beta cDNA was carried out from around 500 ng total RNA with a constant-region primer. Three nested multiplex PCR rounds, a slightly modified ARM-PCR method, built the TCR beta libraries. Primers for the first two PCR rounds were TRBV1-TRBV30 forward primers and a C-beta reverse primer (approximately 10 cycles per round). TCRdb itself ran the multiplex PCR reads through MiXCR, one entry per CDR3 protein. The sample lists approximately 120,000 distinct CDR3 sequences, 64% seen once, with around 8.4% in the top ten. Overall study findings and caveats: The overlap of tumor-adjacent and tumor-blood pairs was smaller than that of tumor region pairs.

This CDR3 is built from 13 residues. Trimming at V came to 8 bases and at J to 7 bases, leaving 11 bases not matched to a gene. Germline V lookup: CDR1 DFQATT, CDR2 SNEGSKA (reference sequence). Without any cell sorting, 20-30 mg of bulk tissue yielded co-extracted RNA and DNA. Sequences were obtained from liver tumor tissue from sampling region 3. Subset of the sample: tumor region T3, left-lateral pole. This TCR derives from a woman aged 55-70 years with primary liver carcinoma and hepatitis B virus infection. J is TRBJ2-1 and V is TRBV20-1, with 7 bases that match TRBD1. CDR3 region: CSTFSTGKNEQFF. CDR3 bases: TGCAGTACGTTCTCGACAGGGAAGAATGAGCAGTTCTTC.